This T cell receptor (beta chain) comes out of a study of CD8 T cells in Susac syndrome. Through negative isolation, CD4+ and CD8+ T cells were obtained, while TEMRA cells were enriched using FACS. RNA, at about 0.45 to 1 ug, was reverse transcribed with random hexamers. MiXCR, applied by TCRdb to the immunoSEQ multiplex PCR reads, yields one record per CDR3 protein. There are fewer than 200,000 distinct CDR3 sequences in the sample; approximately 95% occur only once, and 0.15% to 0.2% lies in the top ten. Specimen: CD8+ T cells from PBMCs. This sequence originates from a human donor with multiple sclerosis.

The CDR3 region is CAWSVKRRAGELFF. The DNA of the CDR3 is TGTGCCTGGAGTGTGAAGCGTAGGGCCGGGGAGCTGTTTTTT. V usage is TRBV30 and J usage is TRBJ2-2; no clear D. Germline values: CDR1 GTSNPN, CDR2 SVGIG (reference sequence). The CDR3 loop spans 14 amino acids. Trimming pared 0 bases from V and 6 bases from J, leaving 11 bases between.